This TCR beta chain was identified during a study of blood T cells in healthy people across ages. A second roughly 7 to 11 cycle PCR used barcoded and J-beta primers. Each cDNA was tagged by a template-switch adaptor containing 12 random nucleotides. Each CDR3 protein is one row after TCRdb ran MiXCR on the 5' RACE reads. The profile shows approximately 1,000,000 distinct CDR3 sequences, roughly 45% of them singletons. The study, taken as a whole, reports: Among long-lived donors, naive CD4+ cells were more numerous and diversity higher than in aged donors.

Individuals who donated were healthy Caucasians from Russia aged roughly 6 to 100. Staff drew 9 to 10 milliliters of peripheral blood from each donor. Worth noting for this clonotype: Its antigen is not known.

Germline V gene sequence: CDR1 MNHEY, CDR2 SMNVEV (reference sequence). The CDR3 runs 17 residues. Sample: blood. The V and J genes are TRBV27 and TRBJ2-1; maybe TRBD2 (6 bases). The assigned J gene may be wrong: the sequence end matches TRBJ2-7 better. The clonotype originates from a woman aged 55-69 years in good health. CDR3 bases: TGTGCCAGCATGGTGCCCTCCTGGGACTTCTCCTACAATGAGCAGTACTTC. Its protein is CASMVPSWDFSYNEQYF.